This TCR beta chain originates from a study of T-cell memory formation after mild COVID-19. As for the study in general: Among the donors, TCR clusters were largely specific to each donor.

CDR1 and CDR2 (germline): LGHDT, YNNKEL (reference sequence). This CDR3 is built from 12 residues. Trimming removed 7 bases at V and 8 bases at J, with 9 bases between. Using its own MiXCR run on the 5' RACE reads, TCRdb lists one record per CDR3 protein. The table lists 300,000 to 350,000 distinct CDR3 sequences, roughly an eighth of them singletons. This chain connects TRBV3-1 to TRBJ1-6; tentatively, D is TRBD1 (5 bases). The clonotype originates from a man between 18 and 35 years old who had mild COVID-19 (a few samples of this study predate the infection). Cell type and time point are not known. Sequencing was performed on PBMCs or a T cell subset sorted from them (not recorded which). The CDR3 DNA reads as TGTGCCAGCAAGGGGACGGATTCACCCCTCCACTTT. Its protein product is CASKGTDSPLHF.